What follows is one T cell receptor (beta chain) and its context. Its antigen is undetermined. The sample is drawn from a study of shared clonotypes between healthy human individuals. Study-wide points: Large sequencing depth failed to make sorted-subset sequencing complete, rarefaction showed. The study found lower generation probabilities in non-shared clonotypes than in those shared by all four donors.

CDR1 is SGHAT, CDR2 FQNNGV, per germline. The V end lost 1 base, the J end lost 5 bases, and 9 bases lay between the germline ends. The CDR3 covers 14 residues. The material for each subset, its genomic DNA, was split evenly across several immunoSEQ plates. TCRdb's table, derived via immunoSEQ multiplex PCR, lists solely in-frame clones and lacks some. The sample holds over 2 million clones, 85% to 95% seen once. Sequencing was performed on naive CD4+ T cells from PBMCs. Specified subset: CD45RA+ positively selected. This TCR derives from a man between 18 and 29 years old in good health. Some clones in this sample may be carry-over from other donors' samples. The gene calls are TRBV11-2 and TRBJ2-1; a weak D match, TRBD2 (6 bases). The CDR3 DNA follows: TGTGCCAGCAGCTTAGCCGGGAGACACAATGAGCAGTTCTTC. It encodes CASSLAGRHNEQFF.